The sample holds many counts of the clone carrying this T cell receptor beta chain. Its antigen is currently unknown. The data originate from a study of Graves' ophthalmopathy and Graves' hyperthyroidism. Study as a whole: At the time of initial diagnosis and before any treatment, peripheral blood was collected.

General observations from the study: Sensitivity of roughly 64% and specificity of 72.22% were achieved by the model that predicted ophthalmopathy progression. Blood shared most expanded thyroid clonotypes above 0.001 frequency.

RNA transcripts were the source from which TCR beta CDR3 regions were amplified. Second-round multiplex PCR came after a first-round RT-PCR that employed HTBI primers. TCRdb reanalysed the multiplex PCR reads using MiXCR and keeps one entry per CDR3 protein. The sample contains 220,000 or so distinct CDR3 sequences, approximately 21% of which appear only once. Ineligible for inclusion were patients with other autoimmune diseases, uncontrolled infections, pregnancy or lactation. CDR3 length: 14 residues. Germline V gives CDR1 MNHNS, CDR2 SASEGT. Trimming removed 4 bases at V and 1 base at J, with 8 bases between.

The rearrangement links TRBV6-1 to TRBJ1-3; TRBD1 might be the D (6 bases). Source material: peripheral blood. This clonotype was sampled from a woman between 45 and 60 years old with Graves' ophthalmopathy. The DNA for the CDR3 is TGTGCCAGCAGTGCCACAGGGTCTGGAAACACCATATATTTT. It yields the protein CASSATGSGNTIYF.